The rows below give T cell receptor beta chains drawn from one sample of a study of T cells in Graves' hyperthyroidism and ophthalmopathy. TCRdb reprocessed the multiplex PCR reads via MiXCR and lists one record per CDR3 protein. The table lists roughly 260,000 distinct CDR3 sequences, approximately 15% of them singletons. Specimen: blood. The source of these receptors is a woman in her thirties or forties with Graves' hyperthyroidism that later progressed to Graves' ophthalmopathy. The CDR3 runs from the conserved cysteine through the conserved F or W. The D gene is left open where the match is weak. Rows give clone size only sometimes, using once, few, many, or a class for an expanded clone.

TRBV12-3/TRBV12-4,TRBJ1-6,many,.,TGTGCCAGCAGTTTCTCTCGTGACGGACATAATTCACCCCTCCACTTT,CASSFSRDGHNSPLHF
TRBV28,TRBJ2-1,many,TRBD2,TGTGCCAGCAGTTCAGAACTAGCGGGACGGGGCAATGAGCAGTTCTTC,CASSSELAGRGNEQFF
TRBV28,TRBJ1-3,many,.,TGTGCCAGCAGGGAAATGAAGGGAAACACCATATATTTT,CASREMKGNTIYF
TRBV6-2/TRBV6-3,TRBJ1-1,.,.,TGTGCCAGCAGTTACTCGACTCCGCGGCAGATGAACACTGAAGCTTTCTTT,CASSYSTPRQMNTEAFF
TRBV6-2/TRBV6-3,TRBJ2-2,few,.,TGTGCCAGCAACCCTTGGGGAAGCACCGGGGAGCTGTTTTTT,CASNPWGSTGELFF
TRBV5-5,TRBJ2-2,many,.,TGTGCCAGCAGCTTGGGGGACACCGGGGAGCTGTTTTTT,CASSLGDTGELFF
TRBV5-6,TRBJ2-7,.,.,TGTGCCAGCAGCACACGAACGTGGGGCTACGAGCAGTACTTC,CASSTRTWGYEQYF
TRBV24-1,TRBJ2-3,many,TRBD2,TGTGCCACCAGTGATGGCGGGAGTCTGGCCACACTGTATTTT,CATSDGGSLATLYF
TRBV5-1,TRBJ2-1,.,TRBD2,TGCGCCAGCAGCTTCTTACTCCAAAGTATATATAGCGGGGGCCACAATGAGCAGTTCTTC,CASSFLLQSIYSGGHNEQFF
TRBV6-5,TRBJ2-7,many,TRBD1,TGTGCCAGCAGTTACCCCGCCCCGAGGGGACAGAGCTCCTACGAGCAGTACTTC,CASSYPAPRGQSSYEQYF
TRBV5-6,TRBJ2-5,.,.,TGTGCCAGCAGCCCTGTAGGGCCTCGAGAGACCCAGTACTTC,CASSPVGPRETQYF
TRBV9,TRBJ1-6,many,TRBD1,TGTGCCAGCAATAGACAGGGAAAGTGGAATTCACCCCTCCACTTT,CASNRQGKWNSPLHF
TRBV12-3/TRBV12-4,TRBJ1-5,many,.,TGTGCTAACAAATTCGGCCAGCCCCAGCATTTT,CANKFGQPQHF
TRBV18,TRBJ2-1,.,.,TGTGCCAGCTCACCAAACATTTACAATGAGCAGTTCTTC,CASSPNIYNEQFF
TRBV29-1,TRBJ2-1,many,.,TGCAGCGTTGAAAGCCGCTACAATGAGCAGTTCTTC,CSVESRYNEQFF
TRBV28,TRBJ2-5,many,.,TGTGCCAGCAGTTTATCGGACAGTTTAAGGACCCAGTACTTC,CASSLSDSLRTQYF
TRBV15,TRBJ2-3,many,.,TGTGCCACCAGCAGAGAGGGGGGCTATCGAGTCGGCACAGATACGCAGTATTTT,CATSREGGYRVGTDTQYF
TRBV6-9,TRBJ2-7,.,.,TGTGCCAGCAGCCCGAGGGAGACCTCCTACGAGCAGTACTTC,CASSPRETSYEQYF
TRBV5-6,TRBJ1-3,.,.,TGTGCCAGCAGCTTATTACTTTCAGACTACTCTGGAAACACCATATATTTT,CASSLLLSDYSGNTIYF
TRBV10-2,TRBJ2-1,.,TRBD2,TGCGCCAGCAGTGAGACCGTAGCGGGAGGCGCCTACAATGAGCAGTTCTTC,CASSETVAGGAYNEQFF
TRBV18,TRBJ1-1,few,TRBD1,TGTGCCAGCTCACCTCCCACACGGACAGGGAAGAAGTCTGAAGCTTTCTTT,CASSPPTRTGKKSEAFF
TRBV7-3,TRBJ2-6,many,.,TGTGCCAGCAGCTTAGACGGCTCTGGGGCCAACGTCCTGACTTTC,CASSLDGSGANVLTF
TRBV6-6,TRBJ2-3,many,.,TGTGCCAGCAGTTACTCGGCAGGGGCTCGGGATACGCAGTATTTT,CASSYSAGARDTQYF
TRBV27,TRBJ1-4,many,.,TGTGCCAGCAGTTTGTACGGGGTGTTTACGGGGTCCGGCAATGAAAAACTGTTTTTT,CASSLYGVFTGSGNEKLFF
TRBV7-2,TRBJ1-3,many,.,TGTGCCAGCAGCTTAGTGGGTGGAATCCAATTTGTAAACACCATATATTTT,CASSLVGGIQFVNTIYF
TRBV20-1,TRBJ2-5,many,.,TGCAGTGCTATAATCCCCGGAAGAGCGGAGACCCAGTACTTC,CSAIIPGRAETQYF
TRBV28,TRBJ2-1,many,.,TGTGCCAGCAGCCCACCCCTAAGCCCCTACAATGAGCAGTTCTTC,CASSPPLSPYNEQFF
TRBV27,TRBJ1-6,few,.,TGTGCCAGCAGTTTTGGAAATTCACCCCTCCACTTT,CASSFGNSPLHF
TRBV4-1,TRBJ1-1,few,.,TGCGCCAGCAGCCAAGATAGGAATCGGATGAACACTGAAGCTTTCTTT,CASSQDRNRMNTEAFF
TRBV20-1,TRBJ1-4,many,TRBD1,TGCAGTGCTAGAGACCCGACAGGGTTTAACGAAAAACTGTTTTTT,CSARDPTGFNEKLFF
TRBV15,TRBJ1-1,many,.,TGTGCCACCAGCGTCGACGCTCCCCTCGGGACTTACACTGAAGCTTTCTTT,CATSVDAPLGTYTEAFF
TRBV28,TRBJ2-7,many,TRBD2,TGTGCCACCTCACCACGGGGAGGGACCTACGAGCAGTACTTC,CATSPRGGTYEQYF
TRBV28,TRBJ1-5,many,.,TGTGCCAGCAGGCCCGACAGTAGCAATCAGCCCCAGCATTTT,CASRPDSSNQPQHF
TRBV2,TRBJ2-5,medium-sized,.,TGTGCCAGCAAAGAAGGAGGGGAAGAGACCCAGTACTTC,CASKEGGEETQYF
TRBV28,TRBJ1-5,.,.,TGTGCCAGCAGTTCCCCTACGACCTATAGCAATCAGCCCCAGCATTTT,CASSSPTTYSNQPQHF
TRBV6-2/TRBV6-3,TRBJ2-5,many,.,TGTGCCAGCTCCCGGGTGGGAGAGACCCAGTACTTC,CASSRVGETQYF
TRBV12-3/TRBV12-4,TRBJ1-3,many,.,TGTGCCAGCAGTCCCGACAGATACTCTGGAAACACCATATATTTT,CASSPDRYSGNTIYF
TRBV2,TRBJ1-2,few,.,TGTGCCAGCAGCGCAGCCGGGACCTATGGCTACACCTTC,CASSAAGTYGYTF
TRBV28,TRBJ2-4,many,.,TGTGCCAGCAGCCAACATCTAACCAAAAACATTCAGTACTTC,CASSQHLTKNIQYF
TRBV11-2,TRBJ2-1,few,.,TGTGCCAGCAGCTTAGTGGTGGGCAGCCCCATCTGGTACAATGAGCAGTTCTTC,CASSLVVGSPIWYNEQFF